This T cell receptor beta chain was identified in a study of cytomegalovirus exposure and HLA in healthy donors. CDR1 is SGHTA, CDR2 FQGNSA, per germline. The CDR3 consists of 15 residues. The V and J ends lost 1 base and 5 bases, in that order; junction bases with no gene match: 5. Data came from immunoSEQ multiplex PCR; TCRdb stores just in-frame clones and leaves some out. Of roughly 120,000 clones in the sample, about 83% are singletons; the top ten hold 2.1%. The rearrangement joins TRBV7-2 to TRBJ2-5; 9 positions match TRBD2. The receptor's source is a woman aged 25 to 39 in good health and CMV-seronegative. Material: PBMCs. This CDR3 reads CASSLEAGGPETQYF. CDR3 bases: TGTGCCAGCAGCTTAGAAGCGGGGGGCCCCGAGACCCAGTACTTC.